This TCR beta chain was identified during a study of CD8 T cells in ankylosing spondylitis. Overall study results and limits: Reported data indicate significant enrichment of disease-linked clones within matched ankylosing spondylitis synovial fluid. Ankylosing spondylitis blood appeared to be characterized by a TCR beta motif of about eight highly homologous variants. A CD8+ phenotype characterized the disease-linked clones, which were relatively rare in peripheral blood.

This CDR3 comprises 14 residues. The ends lost 6 bases at V and 5 bases at J; junction bases unmatched: 8. Germline V CDR1 and CDR2: MNHNS, SASEGT. Libraries for TCR beta were made by quantitative 5'-RACE with molecular barcodes. TCRdb fed the 5' RACE reads into MiXCR, producing one record per CDR3 protein. The table shows about 540,000 distinct CDR3 sequences, with roughly 13% occurring only once. Remarks on this clonotype: Antigen specificity is unknown.

This TCR came from a male donor with ankylosing spondylitis. The rearrangement uses TRBV6-1 and TRBJ2-7; 9 bases are a match to TRBD1. The sample consisted of blood, either unsorted or a sorted T cell fraction (not recorded which). In nucleotides, the CDR3 is TGTGCCAGCAGACCTCCGGGGACAGGGAACGAGCAGTACTTC. It translates to CASRPPGTGNEQYF.